A selection of T cell receptor beta chains follows, all from one sample in a study of shared clonotypes between healthy human individuals. Measured with immunoSEQ multiplex PCR; TCRdb has only the in-frame clones, and not every one. The sample lists about 990,000 clones; about 84% were seen once. Sequencing was carried out using memory CD4+ T cells from PBMCs. The receptors derive from a man aged 18 to 35 in good health. Some clones in this sample may be carry-over from other donors' samples. CDR3s include the opening cysteine and the closing phenylalanine or tryptophan.

>TRBV6-5|TRBJ2-7
CASRTPSGGVYEQYF
>TRBV9|TRBJ2-1
CASSVAQRRGESEQFF
>TRBV11-3|TRBJ1-1
CASSLRGNANTEAFF
>TRBV7-9|TRBJ2-6
CASSPDLVWGESGANVLTF
>TRBV11-1|TRBJ2-7
CASSLGRPYEQYF
>TRBV28|TRBJ1-4
CASRTQGTVGEKLFF
>TRBV11-2|TRBJ1-1
CASSLPGWQIAFF
>TRBV29-1|TRBJ2-5
CSARDRGVVETQYF
>TRBV7-9|TRBJ2-5
CASSLVMGGQETQYF
>TRBV7-2|TRBJ2-5
CASSLIQGPLETQYF
>TRBV6-5|TRBJ1-2
CASSYNGGNYGYTF
>TRBV7-9|TRBJ1-2
CASSPEMPWGYTF
>TRBV15|TRBJ2-6
CATSPFEILESSGANVLTF
>TRBV5-1|TRBJ1-2
CASSLMEIYGYTF
>TRBV28|TRBJ1-2
CASSRIQGEFYGYTF
>TRBV4-2|TRBJ1-1
CASSQLGTGGLNTEAFF